These 9 T cell receptor beta chains share one sample of origin, sequenced in a study of PD-L1 blockade in urothelial cancer. Using immunoSEQ multiplex PCR, the repertoire was profiled, and TCRdb retains in-frame clones only, with some absent. The table has about 88,000 clones, 85% to 95% seen once. Source: PBMCs, taken around atezolizumab (anti-PD-L1) treatment. All receptors derive from a man in his 60s with urothelial cancer.

V usage is TRBV7-6 and J usage is TRBJ1-6, with unresolved D. The V end was cut by 5 bases, the J end by 9 bases, with 14 bases between. Germline CDR1 SGHVS, CDR2 FNYEAQ. The CDR3 is 14 residues long. The CDR3 region is CASSRGSEGSPLHF. The CDR3, as DNA: TGTGCCAGCAGCCGGGGATCTGAGGGTTCACCCCTCCACTTT.

The chain links TRBV7-8 to TRBJ1-1, with D unresolved. CDR3 length: 13 amino acids. The ends were cut back, 7 bases at V and 1 base at J, with 10 bases in the middle. The germline CDR1 and CDR2 sequences are SGHVS and FQNEAQ. CDR3 nucleotides: TGTGCCAGCATGAGGTCGGGGAACACTGAAGCTTTCTTT. It codes for CASMRSGNTEAFF.

The rearrangement uses TRBV5-1 and TRBJ2-5, with TRBD1 matching over 12 bases. CDR1 and CDR2 from the germline V gene are SGHRS and YFSETQ. After removal of 1 base from V and 5 bases from J, the junction contained 6 bases not matched to a gene. The CDR3 length is 16 residues. The CDR3 DNA reads as TGCGCCAGCAGCTTGACCGGGACAGGGGGCGGGGAGACCCAGTACTTC. Translated, it gives CASSLTGTGGGETQYF.

The chain is built from TRBV15 and TRBJ1-4; TRBD1 matches at 9 bases. J lost 8 bases, V lost 3 bases, and 4 bases had no gene match. The CDR3 totals 14 residues. CDR1 LNHNV and CDR2 YYDKDF come from the germline V gene (reference sequence). This chain's CDR3 is CATSSRQGGEKLFF. For the CDR3, the DNA is TGTGCCACCAGCAGTAGACAGGGGGGCGAAAAACTGTTTTTT.

V is TRBV6-5 and J is TRBJ2-7; 9 bases are shared with TRBD2. V trimming: 7 bases; J trimming: 7 bases; junction bases outside the gene matches: 14. Germline V gives CDR1 MNHEY, CDR2 SVGAGI. There are 15 residues in the CDR3. The CDR3 DNA reads TGTGCCAGCAAGACGCTGTCTCTAGCGGGGTGGGAGCAGTACTTC. Residues: CASKTLSLAGWEQYF.

The chain uses TRBV6-1 and TRBJ2-7, with 7 bases lining up with TRBD2. CDR1 and CDR2 (germline): MNHNS, SASEGT. V trimming: 2 bases; J trimming: 6 bases; junction bases outside the gene matches: 10. The CDR3 runs to 15 residues. CDR3 nucleotides: TGTGCCAGCAGTGAATCTGGCGGGAGAGTTCTCGAGCAGTACTTC. Amino acid sequence: CASSESGGRVLEQYF.

The chain combines TRBV11-2 with TRBJ2-5; D gene uncertain. The CDR3 has 13 amino acids. Per the germline V gene, CDR1 is SGHAT and CDR2 is FQNNGV. Trimming cost V 0 bases and J 5 bases, with 7 bases left between them. The CDR3 bases are TGTGCCAGCAGCTTAGATTCACGGGAGACCCAGTACTTC. This translates into CASSLDSRETQYF. Full variable domain (remainder filled in from reference TRBV11-2 and TRBJ2-5): EAGVAQSPRYKIIEKRQSVAFWCNPISGHATLYWYQQILGQGPKLLIQFQNNGVVDDSQLPKDRFSAERLKGVDSTLKIQPAKLEDSAVYLCASSLDSRETQYFGPGTRLLVL.

This clone was picked up a small number of times. In DNA, the CDR3 is TGTGCCAGCAGTTACCGGGATTCACCCCTCCACTTT. Translated, it gives CASSYRDSPLHF. J is TRBJ1-6 and V is TRBV6-6; D remains unclear. Germline CDR1 and CDR2: MNHNY and SVGAGI (reference sequence). CDR3 length equals 12 residues. The V end lost 2 bases, the J end lost 8 bases, and 4 bases lay between the germline ends.

V and J are TRBV19 and TRBJ1-1; no clear D. Trimming shortened V by 5 bases and J by 6 bases, and 16 bases separated the two germline ends. Germline-derived CDR1 and CDR2 are LNHDA and SQIVND (reference sequence). The CDR3 has 14 residues. The CDR3 DNA is TGTGCCAGTAGTCCCCGGGTCAACGGGGCTGAAGCTTTCTTT. This encodes CASSPRVNGAEAFF.